The next 25 T cell receptor beta chains were all read from a single sample in a study of cytomegalovirus exposure and HLA in healthy donors. Researchers ran the PCR with 60 Vbeta and 13 Jbeta primers. Here immunoSEQ multiplex PCR was the method, and the copy in TCRdb shows in-frame clones only, minus some. The repertoire holds some 180,000 clones, about 12% seen once, with 7.5% to 10% in the top ten. Sequenced material: PBMCs. The receptors were sampled from a man aged 50 to 59 in good health and CMV-seropositive.

V and J are TRBV27 and TRBJ1-2; TRBD1 matches 9 bases. The CDR3 length is 14 residues. Germline CDR1 MNHEY, CDR2 SMNVEV (reference sequence). V dropped 6 bases and J dropped 4; count of bases not matched to a gene: 6. CDR3 region: CASRLGQGTYGYTF. CDR3 sequence (DNA): TGTGCCAGCAGACTCGGACAGGGGACCTATGGCTACACCTTC.

As to this clone: At the DNA level, this CDR3 is encoded by other sequences in the same sample as well. The chain joins TRBV15 to TRBJ1-2; the match to TRBD1 covers 7 bases. Germline lookup yields CDR1 LNHNV and CDR2 YYDKDF (reference sequence). The CDR3 runs to 14 residues. The V and J ends lost 0 bases and 4 bases, in that order; junction bases with no gene match: 2. CDR3 amino acids: CATSRDGTAYGYTF. The CDR3 DNA follows: TGTGCCACCAGCAGAGACGGGACAGCCTATGGCTACACCTTC.

This clone occurred a few times. The chain employs TRBV4-1 and TRBJ2-2, with a tentative D call TRBD2 (7 bases). Between the trimmed V and J ends, which lost 2 bases and 2 bases, there was a span of 15 bases. CDR1 is MGHRA, CDR2 YSYEKL, per germline. This CDR3 is 17 amino acids long. CDR3 amino acids: CASSQSAGASNTGELFF. As DNA, the CDR3 is TGCGCCAGCAGCCAAAGCGCGGGGGCTTCCAACACCGGGGAGCTGTTTTTT.

This chain connects TRBV6-6 to TRBJ2-6; D uncertain. Trimming cost V 2 bases and J 0 bases, with 5 bases left between them. CDR1 MNHNY and CDR2 SVGAGI come from the germline V gene (reference sequence). This CDR3 comprises 15 residues. CDR3 in DNA: TGTGCCAGCAGTTACCCCAGCTCTGGGGCCAACGTCCTGACTTTC. Translation: CASSYPSSGANVLTF.

This sequence joins TRBV18 and TRBJ1-5; D possibly corresponds to TRBD1 (6 bases). CDR3 length equals 14 residues. The V gene's germline CDR1 is KGHSH and CDR2 LQKENI. The ends were cut back, 1 base at V and 5 bases at J, with 9 bases in the middle. Here the CDR3 reads CASSPRQDDQPQHF. The DNA of the CDR3 is TGTGCCAGCTCACCACGACAGGACGATCAGCCCCAGCATTTT.

This clone has more than one count but fewer than ten. The chain couples TRBV4-2 to TRBJ2-7; TRBD2 is a possible D gene (6 bases). Deletions cut 2 bases from V and 2 bases from J, with 10 bases between. Germline assignment: CDR1 LGHNA and CDR2 YNFKEQ. This CDR3 has 14 residues. CDR3 loop: CASSQSGLTYEQYF. DNA of the CDR3: TGTGCCAGCAGCCAATCGGGACTTACCTACGAGCAGTACTTC.

The genes are TRBV27 and TRBJ1-3; D possibly corresponds to TRBD1 (5 bases). There are 15 residues in the CDR3. Germline CDR1 is MNHEY and CDR2 is SMNVEV (reference sequence). V was cut by 4 bases and J by 0 bases, with 10 bases left in between. CDR3 DNA: TGTGCCAGCAGTTCTGATCAGGGCTCTGGAAACACCATATATTTT. This sequence encodes CASSSDQGSGNTIYF.

This clone was detected a few times. This chain uses TRBV18 with TRBJ2-3; maybe TRBD2 (6 bases). The V end lost 6 bases, the J end lost 5 bases, and 15 bases lay between the germline ends. The CDR3 is 14 residues long. Per germline, CDR1 KGHSH and CDR2 LQKENI. This chain's CDR3 is CASSPGGVGDTQYF. The CDR3, as DNA: TGTGCCAGCTCGCCCGGGGGAGTTGGAGATACGCAGTATTTT.

This clone was counted a few times. This sequence joins TRBV25-1 and TRBJ1-5, with D hard to call. This CDR3 has 14 residues. Germline lookup yields CDR1 MGHDK and CDR2 SYGVNS. Trimming took 3 bases from V and 8 from J, leaving 14 bases between them. Here the CDR3 reads CASSDLVVGEPQHF. CDR3 sequence (DNA): TGTGCCAGCAGTGACCTCGTGGTAGGAGAGCCCCAGCATTTT.

CDR3 sequence: CASRVGDIQYF. The CDR3 region has the DNA TGTGCCAGCAGGGTAGGGGACATTCAGTACTTC. The rearrangement uses TRBV6-6 and TRBJ2-4, with D tentatively TRBD1 (5 bases). Germline loops: CDR1 MNHNY, CDR2 SVGAGI (reference sequence). This CDR3 is 11 amino acids long. The V gene lost 6 bases and the J gene lost 8 bases, with 8 bases spanning the gap.

This clone was counted a few times. This chain joins TRBV4-2 and TRBJ2-7, with TRBD2 matching over 7 bases. The junction had 0 bases not matched to a gene; V was cut back by 1 base and J by 0 bases. The CDR3 runs 14 residues. Per germline, CDR1 LGHNA and CDR2 YNFKEQ. Here the CDR3 reads CASSQGGSSYEQYF. In nucleotides, the CDR3 is TGTGCCAGCAGCCAAGGCGGGAGCTCCTACGAGCAGTACTTC.

In DNA form, the CDR3 reads TGTGCCAGCAGCTTAGCGTGGGCAGACGAGCAGTACGTC. This codes for CASSLAWADEQYV. V usage is TRBV7-2 and J usage is TRBJ2-7, with D unclear. Germline values: CDR1 SGHTA, CDR2 FQGNSA. The germline V and J ends were trimmed by 0 bases and 5 bases, with 8 bases remaining between them. This CDR3 spans 13 amino acids.

This clone turned up a few times. The chain recombines TRBV6-1 with TRBJ2-2, with 7 positions matching TRBD1. V lost 4 bases, J lost 1 base, and 3 bases stayed unmatched. This CDR3 comprises 15 residues. Germline V gene data show CDR1 as MNHNS and CDR2 as SASEGT. Here the CDR3 reads CASSAWTGNTGELFF. For the CDR3, the DNA is TGTGCCAGCAGTGCTTGGACAGGGAACACCGGGGAGCTGTTTTTT.

This clone has just a few counts. The chain couples TRBV7-9 to TRBJ2-3; the match to TRBD2 covers 14 bases. After removal of 4 bases from V and 8 bases from J, the junction contained 5 bases not matched to a gene. The CDR3 runs to 15 residues. The germline gives CDR1 SEHNR, CDR2 FQNEAQ (reference sequence). The CDR3 region has the DNA TGTGCCAGCAGCTCGGGACTAGCGGGGGAGGGTACGCAGTATTTT. Its protein product is CASSSGLAGEGTQYF. The variable domain in full, completed from reference TRBV7-9 and TRBJ2-3, reads DTGVSQNPRHKITKRGQNVTFRCDPISEHNRLYWYRQTLGQGPEFLTYFQNEAQLEKSRLLSDRFSAERPKGSFSTLEIQRTEQGDSAMYLCASSSGLAGEGTQYFGPGTRLTVL.

V usage is TRBV10-3 and J usage is TRBJ1-1; 8 nucleotides match TRBD1. The trim removed 3 bases at V and 0 bases at J, leaving 3 bases unmatched. CDR1 is ENHRY and CDR2 is SYGVKD in the germline V gene. This CDR3 comprises 15 residues. The CDR3 loop reads CAISDQGAVNTEAFF. The CDR3 DNA follows: TGTGCCATCAGTGACCAGGGGGCCGTGAACACTGAAGCTTTCTTT.

This chain joins TRBV28 and TRBJ2-7; D may be TRBD1 (6 bases). From germline, CDR1 is MDHEN and CDR2 SYDVKM. This CDR3 region has 15 residues. Deletions cut 6 bases from V and 3 bases from J, with 18 bases between. The CDR3 is CASRPQGPPNYEQYF. CDR3 nucleotide sequence: TGTGCCAGCAGACCACAGGGACCGCCGAACTACGAGCAGTACTTC. The whole variable domain, filled in from reference TRBV28 and TRBJ2-7, reads DVKVTQSSRYLVKRTGEKVFLECVQDMDHENMFWYRQDPGLGLRLIYFSYDVKMKEKGDIPEGYSVSREKKERFSLILESASTNQTSMYLCASRPQGPPNYEQYFGPGTRLTVT.

The sample holds a few counts of this clone. The chain carries TRBV14 and TRBJ1-2, with D possibly being TRBD1 (6 bases). This CDR3 comprises 13 residues. V was pared by 4 bases and J by 1 base, with 7 bases between. In germline, CDR1 is SGHDN, CDR2 FVKESK. The CDR3 nucleotides are TGTGCCAGCAGCCGGGACAATAACTATGGCTACACCTTC. Its protein product is CASSRDNNYGYTF.

V and J are TRBV7-9 and TRBJ2-5, with a possible D match to TRBD1 (5 bases). The germline V gene has CDR1 SEHNR and CDR2 FQNEAQ (reference sequence). The V end lost 6 bases, the J end lost 1 base, and 12 bases lay between the germline ends. The CDR3 loop spans 14 amino acids. The CDR3: CASRSSRGQETQYF. CDR3 in DNA: TGTGCCAGCAGATCTTCTAGGGGCCAAGAGACCCAGTACTTC.

The table lists this clone with a few counts. This chain connects TRBV27 to TRBJ2-6; D remains ambiguous. Germline V gene data show CDR1 as MNHEY and CDR2 as SMNVEV (reference sequence). V lost 2 bases and J 4 bases, leaving 3 bases between the germline ends. The CDR3 extends over 13 amino acids. As DNA, the CDR3 is TGTGCCAGCAGTTTAGCGGGGGCCAACGTCCTGACTTTC. Its translation is CASSLAGANVLTF. Filled out from reference TRBV27 and TRBJ2-6, the complete variable domain reads EAQVTQNPRYLITVTGKKLTVTCSQNMNHEYMSWYRQDPGLGLRQIYYSMNVEVTDKGDVPEGYKVSRKEKRNFPLILESPSPNQTSLYFCASSLAGANVLTFGAGSRLTVL.

This clone was counted only a few times. The chain carries TRBV7-6 and TRBJ2-1, with D tentatively TRBD1 (5 bases). V dropped 1 base and J dropped 2 bases, with 12 bases sitting between them. Germline-derived CDR1 and CDR2 are SGHVS and FNYEAQ. This CDR3 comprises 16 residues. This CDR3 is CASSLERTNTYNEQFF. Here the CDR3 DNA reads TGTGCCAGCAGCTTAGAACGGACAAACACCTACAATGAGCAGTTCTTC.

This clone came up a few times. V and J are TRBV6-5 and TRBJ2-1; 13 bases map to TRBD2. CDR1 and CDR2 from the germline V gene are MNHEY and SVGAGI. Trimming took 4 bases from V and 7 from J; bases not matched to a gene: 7. This CDR3 is built from 16 residues. The CDR3 sequence is CASSLRLAGGRNEQFF. The CDR3 bases are TGTGCCAGCAGTTTAAGACTAGCGGGGGGCAGGAATGAGCAGTTCTTC.

This clone was recorded a few times. This rearrangement joins TRBV7-9 to TRBJ1-2; weak D call: TRBD1 (5 bases). This CDR3 has 13 residues. V shed 2 bases and J shed 10 bases, with 14 bases lying between them. Germline V gene sequence: CDR1 SEHNR, CDR2 FQNEAQ (reference sequence). The CDR3 region is CASSLITGGTYTF. The CDR3 DNA sequence: TGTGCCAGCAGCTTAATAACCGGGGGTACCTACACCTTC.

This chain uses TRBV7-9 with TRBJ1-1, with D tentatively TRBD1 (6 bases). V lost 5 bases to trimming and J lost 1 base, with 14 bases between them. The CDR3 is 15 amino acids. Germline V gene data show CDR1 as SEHNR and CDR2 as FQNEAQ (reference sequence). CDR3 bases: TGTGCCAGCAGCCCACCGGCGACAGGGAACACTGAAGCTTTCTTT. Amino acids: CASSPPATGNTEAFF.

This clone has more than one count but fewer than ten. The chain employs TRBV13 and TRBJ1-1; 8 nucleotides line up with TRBD1. CDR3 length equals 17 residues. V shed 5 bases and J 4 bases; nucleotides not matched to a gene: 15. Germline lookup yields CDR1 PRHDT and CDR2 FYEKMQ (reference sequence). The CDR3 spells CASSERDRPGVGTEAFF. The CDR3 nucleotides are TGTGCCAGCAGCGAACGGGACAGGCCTGGGGTCGGCACTGAAGCTTTCTTT.

This rearrangement joins TRBV5-6 to TRBJ2-3, with D possibly matching TRBD2 (5 bases). V was cut by 2 bases and J by 7 bases, with 14 bases left in between. Germline V gene data show CDR1 as SGHDT and CDR2 as YYEEEE. The CDR3 extends over 14 amino acids. For the CDR3, the DNA is TGTGCCAGCAGCTTTAGCGCCCTCCTGAATACGCAGTATTTT. This codes for CASSFSALLNTQYF.